Detailed here is one T cell receptor beta chain. Data came from immunoSEQ multiplex PCR; TCRdb stores just in-frame clones and leaves some out. The sample contains approximately 76,000 clones, 87% of which appear only once. The entry originates in a study of blood T cell repertoires in COVID-19. Trimming took 2 bases from V and 0 from J, leaving 8 bases between them. Germline V CDR1 and CDR2: MGHRA, YSYEKL. There are 15 residues in the CDR3. The sequenced material came from peripheral blood. The chain couples TRBV4-1 to TRBJ1-3, with D unresolved. The clonotype comes from a man aged 25-45 years with acute or convalescent COVID-19. The DNA for the CDR3 is TGCGCCAGCAGCCAACACAGAACCTCTGGAAACACCATATATTTT. This translates into CASSQHRTSGNTIYF.